This T cell receptor beta chain was retrieved from a study of blood T cells in healthy people across ages. A sample-barcoded 5' primer and a J-beta primer mix were used in a second PCR of about 7 to 12 cycles. TCRdb recomputed calls from the 5' RACE reads with MiXCR, one row per CDR3 protein. The top ten hold 7.7% of the sample, which has 1.5 million to 2 million distinct CDR3 sequences, 28% seen once. The study, taken as a whole, reports: Any changes in expanded clonotypes were possibly confounded, as donor CMV status remained unknown.

Concerning this clonotype itself: The antigen remains undetermined.

The CDR3 is 16 residues long. With 1 base removed from V and 3 bases from J, the gap between germline ends came to 16 bases. Sequencing input: blood. The chain couples TRBV12-3 or TRBV12-4 to TRBJ2-7; D is perhaps TRBD1 or TRBD2 (6 bases each). The TCR sequence derives from a woman in her 30s in good health. This CDR3 reads CASSLGEQGGSYEQYF. CDR3 nucleotides: TGTGCCAGCAGTTTAGGTGAACAGGGAGGTAGCTACGAGCAGTACTTC.